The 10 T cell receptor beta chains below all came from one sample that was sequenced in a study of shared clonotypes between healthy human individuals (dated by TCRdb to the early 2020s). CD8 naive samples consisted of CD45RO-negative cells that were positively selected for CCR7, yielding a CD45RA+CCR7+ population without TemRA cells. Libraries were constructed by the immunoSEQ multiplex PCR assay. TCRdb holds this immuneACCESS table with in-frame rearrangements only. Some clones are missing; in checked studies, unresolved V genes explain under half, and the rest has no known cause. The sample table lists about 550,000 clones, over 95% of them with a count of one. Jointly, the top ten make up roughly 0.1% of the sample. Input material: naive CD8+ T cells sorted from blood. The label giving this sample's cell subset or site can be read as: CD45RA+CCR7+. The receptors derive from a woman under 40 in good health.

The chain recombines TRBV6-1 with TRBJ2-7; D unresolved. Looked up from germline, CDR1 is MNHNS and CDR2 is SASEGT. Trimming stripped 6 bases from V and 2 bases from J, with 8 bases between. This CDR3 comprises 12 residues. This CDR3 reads CASREITYEQYF. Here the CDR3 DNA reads TGTGCCAGCAGGGAGATTACCTACGAGCAGTACTTC.

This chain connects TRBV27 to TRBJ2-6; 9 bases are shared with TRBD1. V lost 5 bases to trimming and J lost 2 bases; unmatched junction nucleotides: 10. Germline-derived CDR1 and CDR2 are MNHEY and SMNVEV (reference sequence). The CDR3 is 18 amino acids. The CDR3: CASSTRDRVLTGANVLTF. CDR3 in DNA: TGTGCCAGCAGTACTCGGGACAGGGTTTTGACTGGGGCCAACGTCCTGACTTTC.

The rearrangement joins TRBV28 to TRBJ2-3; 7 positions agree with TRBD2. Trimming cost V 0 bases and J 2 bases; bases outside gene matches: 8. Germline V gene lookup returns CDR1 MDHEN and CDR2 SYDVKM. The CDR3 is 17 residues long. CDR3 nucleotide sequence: TGTGCCAGCAGTTTATGGGGACTAAGCGGGCACACAGATACGCAGTATTTT. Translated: CASSLWGLSGHTDTQYF.

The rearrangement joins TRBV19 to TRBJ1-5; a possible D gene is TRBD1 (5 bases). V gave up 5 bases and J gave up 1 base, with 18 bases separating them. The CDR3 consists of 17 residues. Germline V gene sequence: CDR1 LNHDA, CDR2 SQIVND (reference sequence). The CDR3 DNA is TGTGCCAGTAGTGCTCAGGGACGAATGTCAAGCAATCAGCCCCAGCATTTT. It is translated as CASSAQGRMSSNQPQHF.

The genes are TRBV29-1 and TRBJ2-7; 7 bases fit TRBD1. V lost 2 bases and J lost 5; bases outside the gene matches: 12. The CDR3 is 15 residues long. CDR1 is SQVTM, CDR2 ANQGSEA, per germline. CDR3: CSVEFGQDVRDEQYF. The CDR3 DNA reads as TGCAGCGTTGAATTCGGACAGGACGTCAGGGACGAGCAGTACTTC.

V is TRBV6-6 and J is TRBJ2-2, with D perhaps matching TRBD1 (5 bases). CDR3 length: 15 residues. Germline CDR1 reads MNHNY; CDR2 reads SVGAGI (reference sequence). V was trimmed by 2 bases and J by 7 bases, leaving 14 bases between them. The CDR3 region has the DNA TGTGCCAGCAGTTACGTCAACCCTACAGGCGGGGAGCTGTTTTTT. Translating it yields CASSYVNPTGGELFF.

CDR3 in amino acids: CASSGSGGQGNTGELFF. The CDR3 region has the DNA TGTGCCAGCAGCGGGTCCGGGGGACAGGGGAACACCGGGGAGCTGTTTTTT. The genes are TRBV4-2 and TRBJ2-2, with 9 bases that match TRBD1. The V gene's germline CDR1 is LGHNA and CDR2 YNFKEQ. V lost 5 bases and J lost 1; bases outside the gene matches: 8. This CDR3 spans 17 amino acids.

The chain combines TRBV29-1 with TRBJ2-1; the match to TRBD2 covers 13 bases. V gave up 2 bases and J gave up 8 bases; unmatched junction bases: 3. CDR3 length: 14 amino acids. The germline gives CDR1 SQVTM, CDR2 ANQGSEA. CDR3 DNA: TGCAGCGTTGAAAGGACTAGCGGGAGCTATGAGCAGTTCTTC. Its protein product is CSVERTSGSYEQFF.

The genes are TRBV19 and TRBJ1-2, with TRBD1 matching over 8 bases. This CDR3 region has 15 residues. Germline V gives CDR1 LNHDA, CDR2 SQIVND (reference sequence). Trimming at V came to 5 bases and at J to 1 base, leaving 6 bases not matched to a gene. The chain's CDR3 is CASSDPTGDNYGYTF. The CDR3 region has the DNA TGTGCCAGTAGTGACCCGACAGGGGATAACTATGGCTACACCTTC.

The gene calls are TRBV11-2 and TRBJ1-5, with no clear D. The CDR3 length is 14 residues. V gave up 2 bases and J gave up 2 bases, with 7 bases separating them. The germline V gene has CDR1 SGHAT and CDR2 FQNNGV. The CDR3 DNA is TGTGCCAGCAGCTTATCTCCAGGCAATCAGCCCCAGCATTTT. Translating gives CASSLSPGNQPQHF.